This note documents a single T cell receptor beta chain sequence. These data are taken from a study of blood T cell repertoires in COVID-19. Whole-study context: T cells, B-cell-depleted T cells, or PBMCs provided the cDNA or gDNA that served as material.

The CDR3 runs to 14 residues. The V gene lost 3 bases and the J gene lost 6 bases, with 15 bases spanning the gap. Per the germline V gene, CDR1 is MDHEN and CDR2 is SYDVKM. Measured with immunoSEQ multiplex PCR; TCRdb has only the in-frame clones, and not every one. The table shows approximately 80,000 clones, with 90% occurring only once. Sequenced input: peripheral blood. This sequence was found in a woman in her 50s in a cohort sampled during active COVID-19. V usage is TRBV28 and J usage is TRBJ2-7; D is undetermined. The CDR3 protein is CASSLGPIYVEQYF. The DNA of the CDR3 is TGTGCCAGCAGTTTGGGCCCTATCTATGTCGAGCAGTACTTC.